The clone carrying this T cell receptor (beta chain) was detected only once. Its target is unknown. The data originate from a study of T cell repertoires in ileal Crohn's disease. Each sample's TCRB immunosequencing used roughly 500 nanograms of biopsy DNA. The data were produced by immunoSEQ multiplex PCR, yet TCRdb's version contains in-frame clones alone and is incomplete. The sample holds about 12,000 clones, around 83% seen once. Study-level results: High-frequency clones were more common in sorted CD8 than CD4 cells. Endoscopic recurrence occurred in every patient whose clonality exceeded 26.8%.

V was pared by 2 bases and J by 8 bases, with 9 bases between. This CDR3 comprises 12 residues. From germline, CDR1 is SEHNR and CDR2 FQNEAQ (reference sequence). Time point: neoterminal ileum biopsy at postoperative endoscopy, about 6 months after surgery. Adults with ileal or ileocolonic Crohn's disease and an indication for resection were eligible. Sequenced sample: ileal tissue. This clonotype was sampled from an adult with Crohn's disease. The rearrangement links TRBV7-9 to TRBJ1-2, with D unclear. DNA for the CDR3: TGTGCCAGCAGCTTAAGAGCTATGGGCTACACCTTC. Amino acid sequence: CASSLRAMGYTF.